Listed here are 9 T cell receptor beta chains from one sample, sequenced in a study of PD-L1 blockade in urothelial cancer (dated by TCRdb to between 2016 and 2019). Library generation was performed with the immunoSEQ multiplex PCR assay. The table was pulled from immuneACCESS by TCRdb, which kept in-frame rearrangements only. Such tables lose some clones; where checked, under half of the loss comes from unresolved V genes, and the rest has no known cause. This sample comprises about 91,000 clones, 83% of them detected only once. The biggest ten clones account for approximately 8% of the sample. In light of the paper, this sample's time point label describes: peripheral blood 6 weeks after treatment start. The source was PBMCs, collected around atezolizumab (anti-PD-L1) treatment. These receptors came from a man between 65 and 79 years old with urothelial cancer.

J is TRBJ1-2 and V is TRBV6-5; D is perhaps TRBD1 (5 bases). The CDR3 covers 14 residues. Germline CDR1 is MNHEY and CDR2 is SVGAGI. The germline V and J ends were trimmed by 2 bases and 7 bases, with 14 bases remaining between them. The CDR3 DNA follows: TGTGCCAGCAGTTACGACAGACTAGGGGTTGGCTACACCTTC. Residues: CASSYDRLGVGYTF.

The CDR3 bases are TGCGCCAGCGGCACCGCTGACAGGAACACTGAAGCTTTCTTT. The encoded protein is CASGTADRNTEAFF. The gene calls are TRBV5-1 and TRBJ1-1, with a possible D match to TRBD1 (5 bases). This CDR3 comprises 14 residues. The ends were cut back, 7 bases at V and 1 base at J, with 14 bases in the middle. Germline values: CDR1 SGHRS, CDR2 YFSETQ.

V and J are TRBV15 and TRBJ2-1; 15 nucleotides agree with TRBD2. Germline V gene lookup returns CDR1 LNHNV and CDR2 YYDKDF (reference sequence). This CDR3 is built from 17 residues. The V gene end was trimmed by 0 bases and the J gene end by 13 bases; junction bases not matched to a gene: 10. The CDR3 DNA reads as TGTGCCACCAGCAGAGATTTGGGTGGACTAGCGGGAGGGTTACAGTTCTTC. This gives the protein CATSRDLGGLAGGLQFF.

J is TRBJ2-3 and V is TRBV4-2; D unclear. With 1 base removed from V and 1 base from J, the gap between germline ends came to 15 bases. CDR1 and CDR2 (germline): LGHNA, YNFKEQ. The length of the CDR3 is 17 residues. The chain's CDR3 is CASSQGVSTARTDTQYF. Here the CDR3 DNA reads TGTGCCAGCAGCCAAGGAGTCTCGACTGCCCGCACAGATACGCAGTATTTT.

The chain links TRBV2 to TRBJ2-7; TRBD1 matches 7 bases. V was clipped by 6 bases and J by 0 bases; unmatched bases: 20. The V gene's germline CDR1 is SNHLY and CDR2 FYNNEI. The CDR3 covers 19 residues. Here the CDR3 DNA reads TGTGCCAGCAGCCTTCCCGGGACAGTTTCCGCCCCAAACTCCTACGAGCAGTACTTC. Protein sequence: CASSLPGTVSAPNSYEQYF.

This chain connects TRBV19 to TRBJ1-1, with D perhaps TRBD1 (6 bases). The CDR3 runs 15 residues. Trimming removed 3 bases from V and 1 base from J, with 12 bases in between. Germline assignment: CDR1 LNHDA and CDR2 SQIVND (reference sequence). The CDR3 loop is CASSIGDTKNTEAFF. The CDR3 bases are TGTGCCAGTAGTATCGGGGACACGAAGAACACTGAAGCTTTCTTT.

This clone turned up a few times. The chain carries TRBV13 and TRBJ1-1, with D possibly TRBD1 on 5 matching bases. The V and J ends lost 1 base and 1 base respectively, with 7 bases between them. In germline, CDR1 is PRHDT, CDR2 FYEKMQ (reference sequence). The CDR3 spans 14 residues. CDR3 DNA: TGTGCCAGCAGCTTAGCACAGGCGAACACTGAAGCTTTCTTT. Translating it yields CASSLAQANTEAFF.

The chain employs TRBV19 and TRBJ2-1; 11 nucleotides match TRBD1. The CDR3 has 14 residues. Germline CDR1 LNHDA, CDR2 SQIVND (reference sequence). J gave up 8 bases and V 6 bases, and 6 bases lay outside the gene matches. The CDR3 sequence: CASSRDRGGDEQFF. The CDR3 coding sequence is TGTGCCAGTAGCAGGGACAGGGGGGGCGATGAGCAGTTCTTC. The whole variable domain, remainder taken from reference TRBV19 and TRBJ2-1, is DGGITQSPKYLFRKEGQNVTLSCEQNLNHDAMYWYRQDPGQGLRLIYYSQIVNDFQKGDIAEGYSVSREKKESFPLTVTSAQKNPTAFYLCASSRDRGGDEQFFGPGTRLTVL.

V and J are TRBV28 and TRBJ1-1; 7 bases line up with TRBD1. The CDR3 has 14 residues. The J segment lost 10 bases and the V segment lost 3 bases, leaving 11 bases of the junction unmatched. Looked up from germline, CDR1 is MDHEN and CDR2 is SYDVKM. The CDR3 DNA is TGTGCCAGCAGTTTTGACCCCCGGGACAGTACAGCTTTCTTT. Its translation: CASSFDPRDSTAFF.